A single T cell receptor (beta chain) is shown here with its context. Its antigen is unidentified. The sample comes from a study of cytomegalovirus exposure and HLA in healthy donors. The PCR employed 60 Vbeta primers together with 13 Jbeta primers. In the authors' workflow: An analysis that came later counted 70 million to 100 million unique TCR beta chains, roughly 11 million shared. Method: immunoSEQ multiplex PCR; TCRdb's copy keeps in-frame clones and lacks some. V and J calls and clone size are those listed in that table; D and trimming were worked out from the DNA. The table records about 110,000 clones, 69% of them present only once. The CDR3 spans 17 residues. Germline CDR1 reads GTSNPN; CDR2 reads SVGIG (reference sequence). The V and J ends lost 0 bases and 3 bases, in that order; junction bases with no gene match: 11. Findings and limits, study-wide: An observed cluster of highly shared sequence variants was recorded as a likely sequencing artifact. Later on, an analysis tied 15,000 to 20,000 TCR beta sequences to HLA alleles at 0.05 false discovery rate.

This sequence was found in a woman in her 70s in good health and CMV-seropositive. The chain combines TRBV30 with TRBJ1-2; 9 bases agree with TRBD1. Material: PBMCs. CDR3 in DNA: TGTGCCTGGAGTGTAAAGGGGGTGGGACAGGGTTACTATGGCTACACCTTC. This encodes CAWSVKGVGQGYYGYTF.